This T cell receptor (beta chain) originates from a study of cytomegalovirus exposure and HLA in healthy donors. Primers included in the PCR were 60 Vbeta and 13 Jbeta primers. Data came from immunoSEQ multiplex PCR; TCRdb stores just in-frame clones and leaves some out. The sample contains 150,000 to 200,000 clones, about nine tenths of which appear only once. Per germline, CDR1 SSHAT and CDR2 FNYEAQ (reference sequence). This CDR3 comprises 16 residues. Losses at the gene ends were 2 bases for V and 4 bases for J; bases not matched to a gene: 4. The chain combines TRBV7-7 with TRBJ2-5, with TRBD2 identical over 13 bases. The sample comprised PBMCs. The receptor's source is a boy aged 2 to 9 in good health and CMV-seronegative. Here the CDR3 reads CASSLFTSGRGETQYF. DNA of the CDR3: TGTGCCAGCAGCTTATTCACTAGCGGGAGGGGAGAGACCCAGTACTTC.